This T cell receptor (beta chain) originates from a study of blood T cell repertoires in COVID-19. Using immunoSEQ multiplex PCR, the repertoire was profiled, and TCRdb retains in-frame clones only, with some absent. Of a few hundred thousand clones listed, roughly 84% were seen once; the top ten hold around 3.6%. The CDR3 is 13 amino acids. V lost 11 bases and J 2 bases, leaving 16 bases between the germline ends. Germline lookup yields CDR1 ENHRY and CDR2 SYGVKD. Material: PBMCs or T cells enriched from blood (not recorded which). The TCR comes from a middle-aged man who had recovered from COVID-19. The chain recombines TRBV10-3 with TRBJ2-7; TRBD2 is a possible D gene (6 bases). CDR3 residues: CAVSPPGAYEQYF. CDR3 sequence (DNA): TGTGCCGTATCACCCCCGGGAGCCTACGAGCAGTACTTC.